The present T cell receptor beta chain was sequenced within a study of response to subunit inactivated influenza vaccine. Findings of the study overall: Authors suggested seasonal influenza vaccinations each recruit few new T cells.

Germline-derived CDR1 and CDR2 are SGHRS and YFSETQ. Trimming took 3 bases from V and 6 from J; bases not matched to a gene: 9. The CDR3 covers 16 residues. This clonotype occurred many times. Antigen unknown. TCRdb reprocessed the RT-PCR reads with MiXCR, giving one entry per CDR3 protein. The sample includes about 800,000 distinct CDR3 sequences, 20% to 25% of them seen just once. The sequencing used PBMCs from blood, collected 4 to 6 days after vaccination. This rearrangement joins TRBV5-1 to TRBJ1-6, with 7 bases that match TRBD1. The receptor comes from a man in his forties or fifties who received an inactivated influenza vaccine. The CDR3 DNA reads as TGCGCCAGCAGCTGGACCGGGGACAGCGGTAATTCACCCCTCCACTTT. Its protein product is CASSWTGDSGNSPLHF.